Below, 19 T cell receptor beta chains from the same sample are listed, as sequenced in a study of CD8+ T cells in alopecia areata. Treatment meaning: oral pan-JAK inhibitor, 5-10 mg twice daily. Extraction and reverse transcription of RNA yielded cDNA as the sequencing template. This table comes from immunoSEQ multiplex PCR, and its TCRdb copy is limited to in-frame clones, with some not included. This repertoire shows approximately 160,000 clones, around three fifths found once; its top ten account for approximately 15%. The input for sequencing was CD4+ T cells sorted from blood, taken at week 24, from a patient treated with tofacitinib. These receptors all stem from a human donor with alopecia areata.

This chain connects TRBV6-5 to TRBJ1-1; 9 bases are shared with TRBD1. Germline values: CDR1 MNHEY, CDR2 SVGAGI. Trimming cost V 6 bases and J 1 base; bases outside gene matches: 6. This CDR3 has 15 amino acids. The CDR3 bases are TGTGCCAGCAGCCTGGACAGGGGCACGAACACTGAAGCTTTCTTT. Translated: CASSLDRGTNTEAFF.

This clone has more than one count but fewer than ten. V is TRBV2 and J is TRBJ2-1, with TRBD1 matching over 7 bases. The V gene end was trimmed by 7 bases and the J gene end by 5 bases; junction bases not matched to a gene: 5. Germline V gene lookup returns CDR1 SNHLY and CDR2 FYNNEI. This CDR3 has 13 residues. The CDR3 spells CASTGGQNNEQFF. The DNA for the CDR3 is TGTGCCAGCACAGGGGGTCAAAACAATGAGCAGTTCTTC.

CDR3 sequence reads: CAGGVNTEAFF. The CDR3 bases are TGTGCCGGCGGGGTGAACACTGAAGCTTTCTTT. The J gene is TRBJ1-1, the V gene TRBV7-9; D gene unclear. Looked up from germline, CDR1 is SEHNR and CDR2 is FQNEAQ (reference sequence). Trimming cost V 11 bases and J 0 bases, with 7 bases left between them. CDR3 size: 11 residues.

The table lists this clone with a count of one. The chain joins TRBV29-1 to TRBJ2-6; D is perhaps TRBD1 (6 bases). The ends were cut back, 4 bases at V and 0 bases at J, with 10 bases in the middle. There are 15 residues in the CDR3. Germline lookup yields CDR1 SQVTM and CDR2 ANQGSEA. The CDR3 nucleotides read TGCAGCGTTGGACAGGACCACTCTGGGGCCAACGTCCTGACTTTC. Translating it yields CSVGQDHSGANVLTF.

The chain combines TRBV2 with TRBJ2-4; unclear D gene. Trimming removed 7 bases at V and 1 base at J, with 8 bases between. The CDR3 is made up of 13 amino acids. Germline V lookup: CDR1 SNHLY, CDR2 FYNNEI. CDR3: CASTVSAKNIQYF. The CDR3 coding sequence is TGTGCCAGCACGGTATCGGCCAAAAACATTCAGTACTTC.

CDR3 amino acids: CASSGPGTGNNSPLHF. The CDR3 nucleotides read TGCGCCAGCAGCGGCCCCGGGACAGGGAATAATTCACCCCTCCACTTT. The chain is built from TRBV5-1 and TRBJ1-6; 9 bases match TRBD1. Germline CDR1 SGHRS, CDR2 YFSETQ. This CDR3 comprises 16 residues. V lost 4 bases and J lost 5; bases outside the gene matches: 7.

J is TRBJ2-1 and V is TRBV5-6; D is possibly TRBD2 (6 bases). Germline lookup yields CDR1 SGHDT and CDR2 YYEEEE. V gave up 7 bases and J gave up 3 bases, with 11 bases separating them. This CDR3 region has 13 residues. DNA for the CDR3: TGTGCCAGCGGTAGGAGGGACTACAATGAGCAGTTCTTC. Amino acid sequence: CASGRRDYNEQFF. The whole variable domain, filled in from reference TRBV5-6 and TRBJ2-1, reads DAGVTQSPTHLIKTRGQQVTLRCSPKSGHDTVSWYQQALGQGPQFIFQYYEEEERQRGNFPDRFSGHQFPNYSSELNVNALLLGDSALYLCASGRRDYNEQFFGPGTRLTVL.

CDR3 sequence reads: CASSFMEGYTF. CDR3 DNA sequence: TGTGCCAGCAGTTTCATGGAGGGCTACACCTTC. This chain links TRBV27 with TRBJ1-2, with unresolved D. Trimming left V 3 bases short and J 8 bases short, with 7 bases between. CDR1 and CDR2 from the germline V gene are MNHEY and SMNVEV (reference sequence). The length of the CDR3 is 11 residues.

The J gene is TRBJ1-6, the V gene TRBV30; 9 bases agree with TRBD1. CDR3 length: 18 amino acids. Germline V gives CDR1 GTSNPN, CDR2 SVGIG (reference sequence). Losses at the gene ends were 4 bases for V and 0 bases for J; bases not matched to a gene: 10. CDR3 sequence: CAWTRDRAESSYNSPLHF. CDR3 sequence (DNA): TGTGCCTGGACTAGGGACAGGGCCGAGAGCTCCTATAATTCACCCCTCCACTTT.

The gene calls are TRBV29-1 and TRBJ1-2, with 9 bases lining up with TRBD1. J lost 5 bases, V lost 3 bases, and 7 bases had no gene match. The V gene's germline CDR1 is SQVTM and CDR2 ANQGSEA. The CDR3 covers 14 residues. CDR3 sequence reads: CSVDAYRGHYGYTF. Here the CDR3 DNA reads TGCAGCGTTGATGCCTACAGGGGGCATTATGGCTACACCTTC. The complete variable domain, with remaining parts taken from reference TRBV29-1 and TRBJ1-2, reads SAVISQKPSRDICQRGTSLTIQCQVDSQVTMMFWYRQQPGQSLTLIATANQGSEATYESGFVIDKFPISRPNLTFSTLTVSNMSPEDSSIYLCSVDAYRGHYGYTFGSGTRLTVV.

The chain links TRBV2 to TRBJ1-2; 8 nucleotides align to TRBD1. The CDR3 totals 14 residues. The V segment lost 6 bases and the J segment 3 bases; nucleotides outside the gene matches: 6. Germline-derived CDR1 and CDR2 are SNHLY and FYNNEI. This chain's CDR3 is CASRGQGIYYGYTF. CDR3 sequence (DNA): TGTGCCAGCAGAGGACAGGGAATTTACTATGGCTACACCTTC.

This clone was found a few times. The V and J genes are TRBV2 and TRBJ1-2, with D perhaps matching TRBD1 (5 bases). V shed 4 bases and J shed 2 bases, with 8 bases lying between them. Germline values: CDR1 SNHLY, CDR2 FYNNEI. This CDR3 is 13 amino acids long. CDR3 nucleotides: TGTGCCAGCAGTGGGAAGGGGAACTATGGCTACACCTTC. Protein sequence: CASSGKGNYGYTF.

The chain is built from TRBV5-1 and TRBJ2-7; 9 bases fit TRBD2. Germline lookup yields CDR1 SGHRS and CDR2 YFSETQ. Unmatched junction bases numbered 5, after V lost 0 bases and J lost 4 bases. This CDR3 is built from 15 residues. The CDR3 loop reads CASSLGLAGEYEQYF. Here the CDR3 DNA reads TGCGCCAGCAGCTTGGGATTAGCGGGGGAGTACGAGCAGTACTTC.

The V and J genes are TRBV5-1 and TRBJ2-7, with a weak D call TRBD1 (5 bases). V lost 5 bases, J lost 7 bases, and 10 bases lay in between. Germline V gene sequence: CDR1 SGHRS, CDR2 YFSETQ. The CDR3 extends over 11 amino acids. The CDR3 region has the DNA TGCGCCAGCAGGGCAGGGATGGAGCAGTACTTC. It codes for CASRAGMEQYF.

The gene calls are TRBV29-1 and TRBJ2-7; the D gene is possibly TRBD1 (6 bases). V was clipped by 7 bases and J by 0 bases, with 10 bases between them. Germline V gene sequence: CDR1 SQVTM, CDR2 ANQGSEA. There are 12 residues in the CDR3. Here the CDR3 DNA reads TGCAGCGCCTGGACAGTCTCCTACGAGCAGTACTTC. It yields the protein CSAWTVSYEQYF.

The rearrangement uses TRBV2 and TRBJ2-1; 8 nucleotides align to TRBD1. The trim removed 5 bases at V and 8 bases at J, leaving 8 bases unmatched. The CDR3 consists of 14 residues. Germline CDR1 and CDR2: SNHLY and FYNNEI. CDR3 sequence (DNA): TGTGCCAGCAGTACACGGACAGGGCCGGATGAGCAGTTCTTC. As protein: CASSTRTGPDEQFF.

The chain is built from TRBV23-1 and TRBJ2-3; 9 nucleotides agree with TRBD1. TRBV23-1 is an open reading frame whose function is uncertain. The length of the CDR3 is 15 residues. The V and J ends lost 3 bases and 5 bases, in that order; junction bases with no gene match: 6. CDR3 in DNA: TGCGCCAGCAGTCATTGGGACAGGGTTGAAGATACGCAGTATTTT. Translating gives CASSHWDRVEDTQYF.

The CDR3 spells CASSLGDWGAYNEQFF. CDR3 nucleotide sequence: TGTGCCAGCAGTTTAGGAGACTGGGGAGCCTACAATGAGCAGTTCTTC. The J gene is TRBJ2-1, the V gene TRBV27; D possibly corresponds to TRBD2 (5 bases). The CDR3 runs to 16 residues. V lost 2 bases and J 2 bases, leaving 13 bases between the germline ends. The germline V gene encodes CDR1 MNHEY and CDR2 SMNVEV (reference sequence).

The genes are TRBV6-5 and TRBJ1-2; possible D gene TRBD1, 6 bases. The CDR3 consists of 15 residues. Per germline, CDR1 MNHEY and CDR2 SVGAGI. Trimming pared 2 bases from V and 4 bases from J, leaving 14 bases between. CDR3 DNA: TGTGCCAGCAGTTACGGACAGACTTCGACCTATGGCTACACCTTC. This encodes CASSYGQTSTYGYTF.